These 13 T cell receptor beta chains came from one sample sequenced in a study of monozygotic twins with inflammatory bowel disease. From its re-call of the 5' RACE reads, TCRdb lists each CDR3 protein once, without DNA. The sample totals 200,000 to 250,000 distinct CDR3 sequences. Sequencing was carried out using blood. The receptors derive from a human donor with ulcerative colitis or Crohn's disease, or a healthy co-twin of an affected twin (not recorded which).

V gene TRBV30 combines with J gene TRBJ1-1; TCRdb proposes TRBD1, but this gene call is untestable without DNA. Germline CDR1 and CDR2: GTSNPN and SVGIG (reference sequence). This CDR3 spans 12 amino acids. This CDR3 is CAWTGRDTEAFF.

This rearrangement joins TRBV7-8 to TRBJ2-7; the TRBD1 assignment by TCRdb is unverifiable without DNA. Germline V CDR1 and CDR2: SGHVS, FQNEAQ. The CDR3 is made up of 14 amino acids. The CDR3 is CASSLGGAPYEQYF. The full variable domain, completed using reference TRBV7-8 and TRBJ2-7, is GAGVSQSPRYKVAKRGQDVALRCDPISGHVSLFWYQQALGQGPEFLTYFQNEAQLDKSGLPSDRFFAERPEGSVSTLKIQRTQQEDSAVYLCASSLGGAPYEQYFGPGTRLTVT.

The chain carries TRBV20-1 and TRBJ2-2; checking the TCRdb D call of TRBD2 is not possible without DNA. CDR1 is DFQATT and CDR2 is SNEGSKA in the germline V gene (reference sequence). The CDR3 loop spans 13 amino acids. CDR3 loop: CSASGGVTGELFF.

This sequence joins TRBV6-6 and TRBJ2-7. Germline V gene data show CDR1 as MNHNY and CDR2 as SVGAGI (reference sequence). The CDR3 sequence is 14 residues long. This CDR3 is CASNPLESSYEQYF.

The chain has TRBV10-3 and TRBJ2-7; TCRdb's D call of TRBD1 is untestable without DNA. CDR1 ENHRY and CDR2 SYGVKD come from the germline V gene. The CDR3 spans 14 residues. The CDR3 sequence is CAISRDRNSYEQYF.

The CDR3 is CASNRAGANVLTF. The chain recombines TRBV3-1 with TRBJ2-6; the TCRdb call, TRBD1, lacks DNA for checking. Germline V gene data show CDR1 as LGHDT and CDR2 as YNNKEL (reference sequence). The CDR3 consists of 13 residues. Full variable domain (rest looked up from reference TRBV3-1 and TRBJ2-6): DTAVSQTPKYLVTQMGNDKSIKCEQNLGHDTMYWYKQDSKKFLKIMFSYNNKELIINETVPNRFSPKSPDKAHLNLHINSLELGDSAVYFCASNRAGANVLTFGAGSRLTVL.

The V gene is TRBV20-1, the J gene TRBJ2-3; with no DNA, the TCRdb D assignment of TRBD1 cannot be verified. This CDR3 spans 15 amino acids. CDR1 is DFQATT, CDR2 SNEGSKA, per germline (reference sequence). Here the CDR3 reads CSARGGTGNTDTQYF.

J is TRBJ2-1 and V is TRBV5-1; TCRdb reports TRBD1, a call that lacks DNA to check it against. Germline lookup yields CDR1 SGHRS and CDR2 YFSETQ. The CDR3 contains 17 residues. Here the CDR3 reads CASSLIYDRGLSNEQFF.

This chain joins TRBV21-1 and TRBJ1-1; TCRdb outputs TRBD1, but without DNA this stays unchecked. TRBV21-1 is marked as a pseudogene. The CDR3 is 16 amino acids. Here the CDR3 reads CASSEVSPGLNTEAFF.

This chain links TRBV12-3 or TRBV12-4 with TRBJ2-1; TCRdb designates TRBD2, a call that cannot be tested without DNA. The CDR3 is 20 amino acids. The CDR3 sequence is CASTFLSRDFRGLRVNEQFF.

This chain joins TRBV6-5 and TRBJ2-6. CDR1 and CDR2 (germline): MNHEY, SVGAGI. This CDR3 has 17 amino acids. CDR3 residues: CASSYLPRYSGANVLTF.

The chain uses TRBV3-1 and TRBJ2-7. Germline-derived CDR1 and CDR2 are LGHDT and YNNKEL (reference sequence). The CDR3 consists of 14 residues. The CDR3 sequence: CASSQDNGYYEQYF.

The rearrangement uses TRBV5-6 and TRBJ2-7; TCRdb selects TRBD1, and the lack of DNA leaves this call unchecked. This CDR3 has 15 amino acids. Germline CDR1 reads SGHDT; CDR2 reads YYEEEE. This CDR3 is CASSLTGLIAYEQYF.